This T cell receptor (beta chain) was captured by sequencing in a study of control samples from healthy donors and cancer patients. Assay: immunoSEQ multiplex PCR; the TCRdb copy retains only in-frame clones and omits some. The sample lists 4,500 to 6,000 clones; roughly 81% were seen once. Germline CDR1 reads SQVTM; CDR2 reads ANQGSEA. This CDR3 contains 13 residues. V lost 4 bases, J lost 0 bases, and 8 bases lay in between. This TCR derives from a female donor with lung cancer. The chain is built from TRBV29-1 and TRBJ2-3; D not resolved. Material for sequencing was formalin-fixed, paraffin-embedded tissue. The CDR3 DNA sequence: TGCAGCGTTGGGGTTAGTAGCACAGATACGCAGTATTTT. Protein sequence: CSVGVSSTDTQYF.